One and the same sample provided the 31 T cell receptor beta chains below, sequenced in a study of cytomegalovirus exposure and HLA in healthy donors (dated by TCRdb to 2016 to 2017). To prepare the library, the immunoSEQ multiplex PCR assay was applied. The multiplex PCR relied on a mix of 60 forward primers for TCR Vbeta segments and 13 reverse primers for TCR Jbeta segments. TCRdb limited this immuneACCESS table to in-frame rearrangements with V and J called. A share of clones is missing; checked studies link under half to unresolved V genes, and the rest is unexplained. This sample is represented by 200,000 to 250,000 clones; about 80% of them were singletons. The ten top clones hold around 5.7% of the sample. The sample comprised PBMCs. The receptors stem from a woman in her thirties or forties in good health and CMV-seropositive.

This clone has only a few counts. This sequence joins TRBV5-1 and TRBJ2-6; tentatively, D is TRBD1 (6 bases). Germline CDR1 and CDR2: SGHRS and YFSETQ. CDR3 length: 16 residues. Trimming cost V 6 bases and J 2 bases, with 15 bases left between them. Written as DNA, the CDR3 is TGCGCCAGCAACCAGGGGAGTAACGCTGGGGCCAACGTCCTGACTTTC. Amino acid sequence: CASNQGSNAGANVLTF.

CDR3 in DNA: TGTGCCAGCAGCTTGCCCGCAGTAGCGGAGCAGTTCTTC. Protein product: CASSLPAVAEQFF. The genes are TRBV13 and TRBJ2-1, with D maybe TRBD2 (5 bases). This CDR3 is built from 13 residues. Germline V lookup: CDR1 PRHDT, CDR2 FYEKMQ (reference sequence). V lost 3 bases and J lost 10, with 13 bases in between.

The chain employs TRBV10-3 and TRBJ2-7, with 7 bases that match TRBD1. Unmatched junction bases numbered 2, after V lost 0 bases and J lost 6 bases. CDR1 is ENHRY and CDR2 is SYGVKD in the germline V gene. The CDR3 totals 13 residues. CDR3 sequence (DNA): TGTGCCATCAGTGAGTCGCAGGGGGTCGAGCAGTACTTC. The encoded protein is CAISESQGVEQYF.

J is TRBJ2-1 and V is TRBV5-1, with 7 bases aligning to TRBD1. CDR1 is SGHRS and CDR2 is YFSETQ in the germline V gene. CDR3 size: 13 residues. Trimming removed 4 bases from V and 7 bases from J; junction bases left unmatched: 5. The CDR3: CASSPETGNEQFF. The CDR3 DNA reads TGCGCCAGCAGCCCAGAGACAGGGAATGAGCAGTTCTTC.

The V gene is TRBV29-1, the J gene TRBJ1-1; 10 positions agree with TRBD1. V trimming: 4 bases; J trimming: 1 base; junction bases outside the gene matches: 3. The V gene's germline CDR1 is SQVTM and CDR2 ANQGSEA. The CDR3 length is 14 residues. In DNA form, the CDR3 reads TGCAGCGTTGTGGGACAGGGGAGGAACACTGAAGCTTTCTTT. This sequence encodes CSVVGQGRNTEAFF.

In its sample, this clone was seen a few times. The chain joins TRBV5-1 to TRBJ2-1; TRBD2 agrees at 7 bases. CDR3 length: 16 amino acids. Unmatched junction bases numbered 9, after V lost 2 bases and J lost 4 bases. Germline CDR1 is SGHRS and CDR2 is YFSETQ. CDR3 residues: CASSFGAGDVYNEQFF. The CDR3 nucleotides read TGCGCCAGCAGCTTTGGGGCGGGGGACGTATACAATGAGCAGTTCTTC.

J is TRBJ2-2 and V is TRBV6-1; 7 bases match TRBD1. There are 14 residues in the CDR3. The V segment lost 6 bases and the J segment 2 bases; nucleotides outside the gene matches: 3. The germline V gene encodes CDR1 MNHNS and CDR2 SASEGT. The CDR3 sequence is CASSQGVNTGELFF. The DNA for the CDR3 is TGTGCCAGCAGCCAGGGGGTTAACACCGGGGAGCTGTTTTTT.

This clone was counted only a few times. The V and J genes are TRBV5-8 and TRBJ2-6, with TRBD1 identical over 7 bases. Germline V gene data show CDR1 as SGHTS and CDR2 as YDEGEE. The CDR3 runs to 16 residues. V lost 4 bases to trimming and J lost 0 bases; unmatched junction nucleotides: 4. CDR3 DNA: TGTGCCAGCAGCCTGGACAGGCTCTCTGGGGCCAACGTCCTGACTTTC. Its protein product is CASSLDRLSGANVLTF.

The gene calls are TRBV9 and TRBJ1-5, with 9 bases fitting TRBD1. Looked up from germline, CDR1 is SGDLS and CDR2 is YYNGEE. J lost 4 bases, V lost 3 bases, and 11 bases had no gene match. The CDR3 is made up of 17 amino acids. The CDR3 spells CASSEDSGTGRNQPQHF. Here the CDR3 DNA reads TGTGCCAGCAGCGAAGACTCCGGGACAGGGAGAAATCAGCCCCAGCATTTT.

With respect to this clone: Mismatch with germline at one junction end may stem from a read error. The rearrangement uses TRBV7-7 and TRBJ2-7, with 7 nucleotides matching TRBD2. Germline CDR1 SSHAT, CDR2 FNYEAQ (reference sequence). The CDR3 is made up of 16 amino acids. CDR3 sequence: CASSQASGSTSYEQYF. The DNA for the CDR3 is TGTGCTAGCAGCCAGGCTAGCGGCTCTACGAGCTACGAGCAGTACTTC.

The genes are TRBV7-9 and TRBJ2-3; D is perhaps TRBD2 (6 bases). The V gene lost 0 bases and the J gene lost 6 bases, with 10 bases spanning the gap. The length of the CDR3 is 14 residues. Germline-derived CDR1 and CDR2 are SEHNR and FQNEAQ (reference sequence). CDR3 bases: TGTGCCAGCAGCTTAGCCCTAGGAGGGGATACGCAGTATTTT. Protein product: CASSLALGGDTQYF.

The rearrangement links TRBV19 to TRBJ2-3, with 13 positions matching TRBD2. Looked up from germline, CDR1 is LNHDA and CDR2 is SQIVND (reference sequence). Losses at the gene ends were 7 bases for V and 5 bases for J; bases not matched to a gene: 9. CDR3 length: 16 amino acids. The CDR3 spells CASKTSTSGGGDTQYF. The CDR3 DNA follows: TGTGCCAGTAAAACGTCTACTAGCGGGGGGGGAGATACGCAGTATTTT.

The rearrangement uses TRBV9 and TRBJ2-3, with D uncertain. With 0 bases removed from V and 2 bases from J, the gap between germline ends came to 10 bases. CDR1 is SGDLS, CDR2 YYNGEE, per germline. CDR3 length equals 15 residues. The CDR3 protein is CASSVEQISTDTQYF. The CDR3 DNA is TGTGCCAGCAGCGTAGAGCAAATCTCCACAGATACGCAGTATTTT.

This chain links TRBV11-2 with TRBJ2-3; tentatively, D is TRBD2 (5 bases). The germline V gene has CDR1 SGHAT and CDR2 FQNNGV. The CDR3 runs 14 residues. The V and J ends lost 1 base and 5 bases respectively, with 10 bases between them. For the CDR3, the DNA is TGTGCCAGCAGCTTAGGGACGGGAAGAGATACGCAGTATTTT. It is translated as CASSLGTGRDTQYF.

The gene calls are TRBV7-2 and TRBJ2-3; 15 nucleotides agree with TRBD2. The length of the CDR3 is 17 residues. The germline V gene has CDR1 SGHTA and CDR2 FQGNSA. V lost 5 bases and J lost 4; bases outside the gene matches: 7. The CDR3 DNA sequence: TGTGCCAGCAGCCGAAGGACTAGCGGGGGGGCGTCAGATACGCAGTATTTT. Its translation is CASSRRTSGGASDTQYF.

The chain employs TRBV7-9 and TRBJ1-1; unclear D gene. Germline V gene lookup returns CDR1 SEHNR and CDR2 FQNEAQ (reference sequence). The V end lost 3 bases, the J end lost 1 base, and 9 bases lay between the germline ends. The CDR3 has 14 residues. The CDR3 is CASSLMRGNTEAFF. In nucleotides, the CDR3 is TGTGCCAGCAGCTTGATGAGAGGGAACACTGAAGCTTTCTTT.

The chain has TRBV9 and TRBJ1-3; 9 positions agree with TRBD1. J lost 3 bases, V lost 2 bases, and 6 bases had no gene match. This CDR3 has 16 amino acids. CDR1 SGDLS and CDR2 YYNGEE come from the germline V gene. In DNA, the CDR3 is TGTGCCAGCAGCGTCTCCCGGGACAGGGATGGAAACACCATATATTTT. Its translation is CASSVSRDRDGNTIYF.

The CDR3 nucleotides are TGTGCCAGCAGTTCAGGACAGGGATTAGACAATGAGCAGTTCTTC. Its translation: CASSSGQGLDNEQFF. V gene TRBV7-3 combines with J gene TRBJ2-1, with 8 bases aligning to TRBD1. Germline loops: CDR1 SGHTA, CDR2 FQGTGA. The CDR3 extends over 15 amino acids. The V gene end was trimmed by 6 bases and the J gene end by 5 bases; junction bases not matched to a gene: 9.

The gene calls are TRBV7-2 and TRBJ1-4; D is ambiguous. The CDR3 consists of 13 residues. The germline V and J ends were trimmed by 5 bases and 8 bases, with 12 bases remaining between them. CDR1 SGHTA and CDR2 FQGNSA come from the germline V gene. CDR3 nucleotide sequence: TGTGCCAGCAGCGCCGAAATGAGGGAAAAACTGTTTTTT. As protein: CASSAEMREKLFF.

The chain couples TRBV7-2 to TRBJ1-5; TRBD1 aligns across 9 bases. Germline trimming cut 5 bases from V and 7 bases from J; bases unmatched to any gene: 9. The CDR3 loop spans 15 amino acids. The germline CDR1 and CDR2 sequences are SGHTA and FQGNSA. CDR3 in DNA: TGTGCCAGCAGCCGGACAGGGGATGCGAGGCAGCCCCAGCATTTT. The encoded protein is CASSRTGDARQPQHF.

The rearrangement joins TRBV30 to TRBJ1-5; TRBD1 matches at 8 bases. Germline lookup yields CDR1 GTSNPN and CDR2 SVGIG (reference sequence). Unmatched junction bases numbered 7, after V lost 3 bases and J lost 0 bases. This CDR3 contains 16 residues. CDR3 DNA sequence: TGTGCCTGGAGCCCTGACAGGGGAGCTAGCAATCAGCCCCAGCATTTT. It specifies CAWSPDRGASNQPQHF. Full variable domain (missing parts from reference TRBV30 and TRBJ1-5): SQTIHQWPATLVQPVGSPLSLECTVEGTSNPNLYWYRQAAGRGLQLLFYSVGIGQISSEVPQNLSASRPQDRQFILSSKKLLLSDSGFYLCAWSPDRGASNQPQHFGDGTRLSIL.

The gene calls are TRBV9 and TRBJ2-7, with 9 positions matching TRBD2. J lost 5 bases, V lost 4 bases, and 13 bases had no gene match. Germline V gives CDR1 SGDLS, CDR2 YYNGEE. CDR3 length: 16 amino acids. CDR3 DNA: TGTGCCAGCAGCACTGACGGGGCGGGGGGGCGAGACGAGCAGTACTTC. Protein sequence: CASSTDGAGGRDEQYF.

The V call is TRBV2, the J call TRBJ2-1; 9 bases are shared with TRBD2. The length of the CDR3 is 16 residues. Germline-derived CDR1 and CDR2 are SNHLY and FYNNEI. V lost 4 bases and J lost 2; bases outside the gene matches: 6. CDR3 region: CASSAIAGEAYNEQFF. DNA for the CDR3: TGTGCCAGCAGTGCCATAGCGGGAGAGGCCTACAATGAGCAGTTCTTC.

The J gene is TRBJ1-6, the V gene TRBV30, with 7 positions matching TRBD1. CDR1 and CDR2 (germline): GTSNPN, SVGIG (reference sequence). The length of the CDR3 is 13 residues. The V gene end was trimmed by 2 bases and the J gene end by 9 bases; junction bases not matched to a gene: 4. CDR3 in amino acids: CAWSQGVGSPLHF. In DNA, the CDR3 is TGTGCCTGGAGTCAGGGGGTGGGTTCACCCCTCCACTTT.

V gene TRBV5-6 combines with J gene TRBJ2-7, with D possibly TRBD2 on 6 matching bases. The V and J ends lost 5 bases and 1 base respectively, with 13 bases between them. Germline V gives CDR1 SGHDT, CDR2 YYEEEE. The CDR3 has 14 amino acids. CDR3 in amino acids: CASSGLSSSYEQYF. CDR3 sequence (DNA): TGTGCCAGCAGTGGACTATCTTCTTCCTACGAGCAGTACTTC.

This sequence joins TRBV10-3 and TRBJ2-1; TRBD2 agrees at 10 bases. The CDR3 is made up of 14 amino acids. The V segment lost 8 bases and the J segment 5 bases; nucleotides outside the gene matches: 6. Germline CDR1 ENHRY, CDR2 SYGVKD. CDR3 protein: CAIAGSGGDNEQFF. The DNA for the CDR3 is TGTGCCATCGCGGGGAGCGGGGGGGACAATGAGCAGTTCTTC.

This clone has a single count. The rearrangement joins TRBV6-6 to TRBJ1-4, with D tentatively TRBD1 (5 bases). V lost 2 bases and J lost 5, with 12 bases in between. Looked up from germline, CDR1 is MNHNY and CDR2 is SVGAGI (reference sequence). The CDR3 spans 15 residues. This CDR3 is CASSYGGGRNEKLFF. DNA of the CDR3: TGTGCCAGCAGTTACGGGGGGGGGAGAAATGAAAAACTGTTTTTT.

The rearrangement joins TRBV18 to TRBJ2-7, with D possibly matching TRBD2 (5 bases). Deletions cut 2 bases from V and 2 bases from J, with 10 bases between. Germline V gene sequence: CDR1 KGHSH, CDR2 LQKENI. There are 14 residues in the CDR3. The CDR3 DNA follows: TGTGCCAGCTCACCAGTGATCGGGACCTACGAGCAGTACTTC. Its protein is CASSPVIGTYEQYF. The full variable domain, rest sourced from reference TRBV18 and TRBJ2-7, is NAGVMQNPRHLVRRRGQEARLRCSPMKGHSHVYWYRQLPEEGLKFMVYLQKENIIDESGMPKERFSAEFPKEGPSILRIQQVVRGDSAAYFCASSPVIGTYEQYFGPGTRLTVT.

The chain is built from TRBV7-2 and TRBJ2-1; D remains unclear. CDR1 SGHTA and CDR2 FQGNSA come from the germline V gene. CDR3 length: 15 amino acids. V was clipped by 4 bases and J by 4 bases, with 14 bases between them. As DNA, the CDR3 is TGTGCCAGCAGCTCAAGTTTGTCCCAGTACAATGAGCAGTTCTTC. It translates to CASSSSLSQYNEQFF.

V is TRBV6-5 and J is TRBJ1-4; 8 bases fit TRBD1. CDR1 and CDR2 from the germline V gene are MNHEY and SVGAGI. The J segment lost 4 bases and the V segment lost 6 bases, leaving 1 base of the junction unmatched. This CDR3 is 13 amino acids long. CDR3 bases: TGTGCCAGCAGACAGGGGGGTAATGAAAAACTGTTTTTT. Translated, it gives CASRQGGNEKLFF.

As for this clone: The junction and the germline gene differ at one end; a read error may be behind it. The same CDR3 also results from other DNA sequences found in this sample. This chain joins TRBV18 and TRBJ1-6, with D possibly being TRBD1 (6 bases). Germline V CDR1 and CDR2: KGHSH, LQKENI. The CDR3 has 15 amino acids. In DNA, the CDR3 is TGCGCCAGCTCCGAGCAGGGGTCCTCTAATTCACCCCTCCACTTT. Protein: CASSEQGSSNSPLHF.